This T cell receptor (beta chain) was documented in a study of T cells in Graves' hyperthyroidism and ophthalmopathy. Investigators excluded patients with uncontrolled infection, other autoimmune disease, pregnancy or lactation. It was RNA transcripts that yielded the amplified TCR beta CDR3 regions. The HTBI primer set was used in a first-round RT-PCR of the TCR CDR3. One entry per CDR3 protein results from TCRdb running MiXCR on the multiplex PCR reads. Of some 700,000 distinct CDR3 sequences listed, 15% to 20% were seen once; the top ten hold less than 20%. V lost 3 bases and J lost 3, with 9 bases in between. The CDR3 spans 14 residues. Many counts were recorded for this clonotype. Its target is unknown. Findings and limits, study-wide: Ophthalmopathy could be told apart from stable hyperthyroidism with a 13 V-J model.

This TCR was sampled from a man in his fifties with Graves' hyperthyroidism. This chain links TRBV12-3 or TRBV12-4 with TRBJ1-5; D is uncertain. The sequencing input was blood. The CDR3 DNA is TGTGCCAGCAGTTTCGCCGGGCCCAATCAGCCCCAGCATTTT. It specifies CASSFAGPNQPQHF.